A selection of T cell receptor beta chains follows, all from one sample in a study of cytomegalovirus exposure and HLA in healthy donors. Sequencing was performed with immunoSEQ multiplex PCR; in TCRdb, only in-frame clones are kept and a portion is missing. In the table there are roughly 140,000 clones, approximately 77% of which are singletons. The source material was PBMCs. These receptors all stem from a woman aged 45-65 years in good health and CMV-seronegative. CDR3s include the opening cysteine and the closing phenylalanine or tryptophan. A D gene is named only where the DNA matches it firmly. Some rows have no size entry. The others give once, few or many, or a class for an expanded clone.

V gene: TRBV6-1
J gene: TRBJ1-4
D gene: TRBD1
clone size: -
CDR3 protein: CASSVSQGAPEKLFF
CDR3 DNA: TGTGCCAGCAGTGTGAGTCAGGGGGCGCCTGAAAAACTGTTTTTT

V gene: TRBV6-6
J gene: TRBJ2-7
D gene: -
clone size: -
CDR3 protein: CASSRQTGHEQYF
CDR3 DNA: TGTGCCAGCAGCCGACAGACGGGCCACGAGCAGTACTTC

V gene: TRBV7-8
J gene: TRBJ2-1
D gene: TRBD2
clone size: few
CDR3 protein: CASSFPRGSSYNEQFF
CDR3 DNA: TGTGCCAGCAGCTTCCCGCGGGGGAGCTCCTACAATGAGCAGTTCTTC

V gene: TRBV11-3
J gene: TRBJ2-3
D gene: TRBD1
clone size: -
CDR3 protein: CASSFRGSPQDTQYF
CDR3 DNA: TGTGCCAGCAGCTTCAGGGGGTCTCCCCAGGATACGCAGTATTTT

V gene: TRBV5-1
J gene: TRBJ1-2
D gene: TRBD1
clone size: -
CDR3 protein: CASSLGTGSNYGYTF
CDR3 DNA: TGCGCCAGCAGCTTGGGGACAGGGAGTAACTATGGCTACACCTTC

V gene: TRBV27
J gene: TRBJ1-5
D gene: TRBD1
clone size: few
CDR3 protein: CASSLGGQGGQPQHF
CDR3 DNA: TGTGCCAGCAGTTTGGGGGGACAGGGAGGTCAGCCCCAGCATTTT

V gene: TRBV30
J gene: TRBJ1-2
D gene: -
clone size: once
CDR3 protein: CASKDNLGLWGYTF
CDR3 DNA: TGTGCCTCGAAGGACAACTTGGGCCTGTGGGGCTACACCTTC

V gene: TRBV7-9
J gene: TRBJ2-7
D gene: TRBD1
clone size: -
CDR3 protein: CASSAPDRGWYEQYF
CDR3 DNA: TGTGCCAGCAGCGCCCCCGACAGGGGGTGGTACGAGCAGTACTTC

V gene: TRBV6-6
J gene: TRBJ1-2
D gene: TRBD1
clone size: few
CDR3 protein: CASSYEDRTYGYTF
CDR3 DNA: TGTGCCAGCAGTTACGAGGACAGGACCTATGGCTACACCTTC

V gene: TRBV4-2
J gene: TRBJ1-6
D gene: -
clone size: -
CDR3 protein: CASSQGALGIGSPLHF
CDR3 DNA: TGTGCCAGCAGCCAGGGGGCTCTGGGTATTGGGTCACCCCTCCACTTT

V gene: TRBV5-5
J gene: TRBJ1-2
D gene: TRBD1
clone size: -
CDR3 protein: CASRTGTGDRYNYGYTF
CDR3 DNA: TGTGCCAGCAGAACCGGGACAGGGGACCGTTATAACTATGGCTACACCTTC

V gene: TRBV14
J gene: TRBJ1-1
D gene: TRBD1
clone size: -
CDR3 protein: CASSHSDREAFF
CDR3 DNA: TGTGCCAGCAGCCATTCGGACAGGGAAGCTTTCTTT

V gene: TRBV28
J gene: TRBJ2-7
D gene: -
clone size: -
CDR3 protein: CASRPGSYEQYF
CDR3 DNA: TGTGCCAGCCGTCCAGGTTCCTACGAGCAGTACTTC

V gene: TRBV7-2
J gene: TRBJ2-7
D gene: TRBD2
clone size: -
CDR3 protein: CASSTSGGAIYEQYF
CDR3 DNA: TGTGCCAGCTCTACTAGCGGGGGGGCCATATACGAGCAGTACTTC

V gene: TRBV4-1
J gene: TRBJ2-5
D gene: -
clone size: -
CDR3 protein: CASSGPGFRGSETQYF
CDR3 DNA: TGCGCCAGCAGCGGGCCGGGATTTAGAGGGTCAGAGACCCAGTACTTC

V gene: TRBV5-1
J gene: TRBJ2-1
D gene: -
clone size: -
CDR3 protein: CASSFESGVYNEQFF
CDR3 DNA: TGCGCCAGCAGCTTCGAAAGCGGCGTCTACAATGAGCAGTTCTTC

V gene: TRBV10-1
J gene: TRBJ2-1
D gene: -
clone size: -
CDR3 protein: CASSESPVWEQFF
CDR3 DNA: TGCGCCAGCAGTGAATCCCCAGTGTGGGAGCAGTTCTTC

V gene: TRBV7-8
J gene: TRBJ2-7
D gene: -
clone size: few
CDR3 protein: CASSLVHSYEQYF
CDR3 DNA: TGTGCCAGCAGCTTAGTCCACAGCTACGAGCAGTACTTC

V gene: TRBV9
J gene: TRBJ1-1
D gene: -
clone size: -
CDR3 protein: CASMRGRGNTEAFF
CDR3 DNA: TGTGCCAGCATGCGGGGCCGGGGGAACACTGAAGCTTTCTTT

V gene: TRBV5-1
J gene: TRBJ2-5
D gene: -
clone size: -
CDR3 protein: CASSLQGGQETQYF
CDR3 DNA: TGCGCCAGCAGCTTACAAGGAGGACAAGAGACCCAGTACTTC

V gene: TRBV10-3
J gene: TRBJ2-1
D gene: TRBD1
clone size: -
CDR3 protein: CAISDVGQGRNEQFF
CDR3 DNA: TGTGCCATCAGTGACGTCGGACAGGGCCGGAATGAGCAGTTCTTC

V gene: TRBV19
J gene: TRBJ2-2
D gene: -
clone size: -
CDR3 protein: CASSGGTHSNTGELFF
CDR3 DNA: TGTGCCAGTAGTGGCGGGACTCATTCGAACACCGGGGAGCTGTTTTTT

V gene: TRBV7-9
J gene: TRBJ1-6
D gene: -
clone size: -
CDR3 protein: CASSLVSVSGSPLHF
CDR3 DNA: TGTGCCAGCAGCTTAGTTTCGGTTTCGGGTTCACCCCTCCACTTT

V gene: TRBV2
J gene: TRBJ1-2
D gene: -
clone size: few
CDR3 protein: CASREDYGYTF
CDR3 DNA: TGTGCCAGCAGGGAGGACTATGGCTACACCTTC

V gene: TRBV4-1
J gene: TRBJ2-3
D gene: TRBD2
clone size: -
CDR3 protein: CASTTSSLAGEDTQYF
CDR3 DNA: TGTGCCAGCACCACTTCCTCACTAGCGGGGGAAGATACGCAGTATTTT

V gene: TRBV13
J gene: TRBJ1-2
D gene: -
clone size: -
CDR3 protein: CASSLFISGWGYTF
CDR3 DNA: TGTGCCAGCAGCTTATTTATTTCGGGTTGGGGCTACACCTTC

V gene: TRBV11-3
J gene: TRBJ1-2
D gene: -
clone size: -
CDR3 protein: CASSLEGGGQYGYTF
CDR3 DNA: TGTGCCAGCAGCTTAGAGGGGGGGGGCCAGTATGGCTACACCTTC

V gene: TRBV29-1
J gene: TRBJ2-1
D gene: TRBD1
clone size: -
CDR3 protein: CSVEGGGGQGSNEQFF
CDR3 DNA: TGCAGCGTTGAAGGGGGAGGGGGACAGGGTTCCAATGAGCAGTTCTTC

V gene: TRBV7-6
J gene: TRBJ1-3
D gene: -
clone size: -
CDR3 protein: CASSETPGNTIYF
CDR3 DNA: TGTGCCAGCAGTGAAACTCCTGGAAACACCATATATTTT

V gene: TRBV13
J gene: TRBJ2-3
D gene: -
clone size: -
CDR3 protein: CASSPSEGGGLADTQYF
CDR3 DNA: TGTGCCAGCAGCCCCAGCGAAGGGGGGGGGTTGGCAGATACGCAGTATTTT

V gene: TRBV6-6
J gene: TRBJ2-7
D gene: TRBD1
clone size: -
CDR3 protein: CASSYMTGISYEQYF
CDR3 DNA: TGTGCCAGCAGTTACATGACAGGGATCTCCTACGAGCAGTACTTC

V gene: TRBV7-2
J gene: TRBJ2-3
D gene: TRBD2
clone size: -
CDR3 protein: CASSIRTSFLDTQYF
CDR3 DNA: TGTGCCAGCAGCATCAGGACTAGCTTTCTAGATACGCAGTATTTT

V gene: TRBV7-2
J gene: TRBJ1-2
D gene: -
clone size: -
CDR3 protein: CASSYTRDFGYTF
CDR3 DNA: TGTGCCAGCAGCTATACACGGGATTTTGGCTACACCTTC

V gene: TRBV14
J gene: TRBJ2-3
D gene: -
clone size: -
CDR3 protein: CASSLTGTLTDTQYF
CDR3 DNA: TGTGCCAGCAGCCTTACCGGGACACTAACAGATACGCAGTATTTT